This is a list of T cell receptor beta chains from one sample in a study of control samples from healthy donors and cancer patients. Assay used: immunoSEQ multiplex PCR; TCRdb lists only in-frame clones, some missing. The profile covers some 140,000 clones, with roughly nine tenths appearing a single time and approximately 9% taken by the ten largest. Sequenced material: blood. These TCRs come from a woman between 25 and 40 years old in good health. CDR3s include the opening cysteine and the closing phenylalanine or tryptophan. D genes are given only for firm matches. Expanded clones get a size class; other rows say once, few or many, or leave the size out.

d_call	v_call	clone_size	j_call	cdr3_nt	cdr3_aa
TRBD2	TRBV9	.	TRBJ2-1	TGTGCCAGCAGCCGCACTAGCGGGACTCACAATGAGCAGTTCTTC	CASSRTSGTHNEQFF
.	TRBV7-9	.	TRBJ2-7	TGTGCCAGCAGCTTAACATCAACGGGGGAGCAGTACTTC	CASSLTSTGEQYF
.	TRBV19	.	TRBJ2-7	TGTGCCAGTAGTGCCGTTGGAGTTCCCTACTTC	CASSAVGVPYF
.	TRBV7-2	.	TRBJ1-1	TGTGCCAGCAGCCGCCAGGGGTACACTGAAGCTTTCTTT	CASSRQGYTEAFF
.	TRBV30	.	TRBJ2-3	TGTGCCTGGGCGGAAGGGGTGAATACGCAGTATTTT	CAWAEGVNTQYF
TRBD2	TRBV5-5	.	TRBJ2-7	TGTGCCAGCAGCCATGCTAGCGGGAGTTACGAGCAGTACTTC	CASSHASGSYEQYF
TRBD1	TRBV11-2	.	TRBJ1-1	TGTGCCAGCAGCCGGGGACAGGGCGGCACTGAAGCTTTCTTT	CASSRGQGGTEAFF
TRBD1	TRBV3-1/TRBV3-2	.	TRBJ1-1	TGTGCCAGCAGCCAAGATCTGAGCCAGGGGGCGTCTTTCTTT	CASSQDLSQGASFF
.	TRBV5-4	.	TRBJ2-1	TGTGCCAGCAGCTTTAGTAATGAGCAGTTCTTC	CASSFSNEQFF
.	TRBV11-2	.	TRBJ1-3	TGTGCCAGCAGCTCGTGGACAGAGAGCTCTGGAAACACCATATATTTT	CASSSWTESSGNTIYF
.	TRBV6-8	.	TRBJ2-2	TGTGCCAGCAGATTAAACAGGGATACCGGGGAGCTGTTTTTT	CASRLNRDTGELFF
.	TRBV7-2	.	TRBJ2-2	TGTGCCAGCAGCCCCCGGACAGCCCTCGGGAACACCGGGGAGCTGTTTTTT	CASSPRTALGNTGELFF
.	TRBV2	.	TRBJ2-4	TGTGCCAGCAGTGAAGAGATGCTAGCCAAAAACATTCAGTACTTC	CASSEEMLAKNIQYF
.	TRBV3-1/TRBV3-2	.	TRBJ2-3	TGTGCCAGCAGCCAAGATGTTTTTGGGGGACTTTCGCAGTATTTT	CASSQDVFGGLSQYF
.	TRBV20-1	.	TRBJ2-7	TGCAGTGCTAGTCCAGGGACGTACGAGCAGTACTTC	CSASPGTYEQYF
TRBD1	TRBV20-1	.	TRBJ1-2	TGCAGTGCTAGTACCCTTACAGGGGCCAAAGAGCATGGCTACACCTTC	CSASTLTGAKEHGYTF
.	TRBV29-1	.	TRBJ2-7	TGCAGCGTTGATTTCGGACGGAACCCCTACGAGCAGTACTTC	CSVDFGRNPYEQYF
.	TRBV5-1	.	TRBJ2-5	TGCGCCAGCAGCTTTTTGGGTACCAACCAAGAGACCCAGTACTTC	CASSFLGTNQETQYF
.	TRBV19	few	TRBJ2-3	TGTGCCAGTAGTATCAGTCCGGGACTTAGCACAGATACGCAGTATTTT	CASSISPGLSTDTQYF
.	TRBV5-8	.	TRBJ2-7	TGTGCCAGCAGTCTGCCACTGACCCTAAGGCAGTACTTC	CASSLPLTLRQYF
TRBD1	TRBV6-6	.	TRBJ1-2	TGTGCCAGCAGTTCCGGGACAGCCTTTTATGGCTACACCTTC	CASSSGTAFYGYTF
.	TRBV1	.	TRBJ1-2	TGCACCAGCAGCCAAGATCGGGTCACGAAGCGAGTGGGCTACACCTTC	CTSSQDRVTKRVGYTF
.	TRBV2	.	TRBJ1-1	TGTGCCAGCATCCGACAGATGGACACTGAAGCTTTCTTT	CASIRQMDTEAFF
.	TRBV2	.	TRBJ2-5	TGTGCCAGCAGCCCCGGGGAAGAGACCCAGTACTTC	CASSPGEETQYF
.	TRBV6-5	.	TRBJ2-5	TGTGCCAGCATGGGGACACTCCAAGAGACCCAGTACTTC	CASMGTLQETQYF
TRBD1	TRBV5-8	.	TRBJ1-5	TGTGCCAGCAGCCCCGGACAGGGGAGGGATCAGCCCCAGCATTTT	CASSPGQGRDQPQHF
.	TRBV24-1	.	TRBJ2-1	TGTGCCACCAGTCGAGACGCAGTGAGTCCGCAGTTCTTC	CATSRDAVSPQFF
.	TRBV7-3	.	TRBJ2-3	TGTGCCAGTAGCCCAGGGACCGACACAGATACGCAGTATTTT	CASSPGTDTDTQYF
.	TRBV3-1/TRBV3-2	.	TRBJ1-4	TGTGCCAGCAGCCAATATACCGGAGGTGAAAAACTGTTTTTT	CASSQYTGGEKLFF
.	TRBV7-2	.	TRBJ2-1	TGTGCCAGCAGCTTAGCTGCCAGCGGAGCACCCAATGAGCAGTTCTTC	CASSLAASGAPNEQFF
.	TRBV30	.	TRBJ1-2	TGTGCCTGGAGTGTGGACAGCAGTTATGGCTACACCTTC	CAWSVDSSYGYTF
.	TRBV9	.	TRBJ2-3	TGTGCCAGCAGCGTGAGCTTGGGGAGCACAGATACGCAGTATTTT	CASSVSLGSTDTQYF
.	TRBV5-1	.	TRBJ2-1	TGCGCCAGCAGTAGTGACGTGTACAATGAGCAGTTCTTC	CASSSDVYNEQFF
TRBD2	TRBV30	.	TRBJ2-1	TGTGCCTGGAGTACAGCGGGAGGGTATGAGCAGTTCTTC	CAWSTAGGYEQFF
TRBD2	TRBV20-1	.	TRBJ2-1	TGCAGTGCTAGTAGGGGTTTGCCGACTAGCGGGAGCCACAATGAGCAGTTCTTC	CSASRGLPTSGSHNEQFF
TRBD2	TRBV9	many	TRBJ2-3	TGTGCCAGCAGCGTAGGTAATAGCGGGGGCCTCACAGATACGCAGTATTTT	CASSVGNSGGLTDTQYF
TRBD2	TRBV19	once	TRBJ2-4	TGTGCCAGTAGTAGCCCATTGGGACTAGCGCGAGCCAAAAACATTCAGTACTTC	CASSSPLGLARAKNIQYF
.	TRBV5-6	.	TRBJ1-4	TGTGCCAGCAGCTTAAGGACAGACTCAACTAATGAAAAACTGTTTTTT	CASSLRTDSTNEKLFF
TRBD1	TRBV30	once	TRBJ2-7	TGTGCCTGGAGTGGGGGACAGGGGGGGCGCGAGCAGTACTTC	CAWSGGQGGREQYF
.	TRBV11-2	.	TRBJ2-5	TGTGCCAGCAGCTCCGTCTGGGGGGAGACCCAGTACTTC	CASSSVWGETQYF
TRBD2	TRBV7-3	.	TRBJ2-5	TGTGCCAGCAGCCGGACTAGCGGTTACCAAGAGACCCAGTACTTC	CASSRTSGYQETQYF
TRBD2	TRBV11-2	.	TRBJ2-1	TGTGCCAGCAGCAAAATTAGCGGGAGGGTTTACAATGAGCAGTTCTTC	CASSKISGRVYNEQFF
TRBD1	TRBV11-2	.	TRBJ2-2	TGTGCCAGCAGCTATTCCGGGACAGTGCGAACCGGGGAGCTGTTTTTT	CASSYSGTVRTGELFF
.	TRBV19	.	TRBJ1-2	TGTGCCAGTAGTATCTCGAACGAGGGGCGAAGAGGCTACACCTTC	CASSISNEGRRGYTF
.	TRBV2	.	TRBJ1-5	TGTGCCAGCAGCGCACAGGGCGGCAATCAGCCCCAGCATTTT	CASSAQGGNQPQHF
.	TRBV19	.	TRBJ1-1	TGTGCCAGTAGCGGGACAATCAACACTGAAGCTTTCTTT	CASSGTINTEAFF
.	TRBV29-1	.	TRBJ2-7	TGCAGCGTTGGGGGCGAGGTCTCCTACGAGCAGTACTTC	CSVGGEVSYEQYF
.	TRBV5-1	few	TRBJ1-5	TGCGCCAGCAGCTTTGACGGCGAACAGCCCCAGCATTTT	CASSFDGEQPQHF
.	TRBV5-5	.	TRBJ2-7	TGTGCCAGCAGCTTGGCGCAGACTACCTACGAGCAGTACTTC	CASSLAQTTYEQYF
.	TRBV19	.	TRBJ1-5	TGTGCCAGTAGAGCCAGTAATAGCAATCAGCCCCAGCATTTT	CASRASNSNQPQHF
TRBD1	TRBV5-6	.	TRBJ1-3	TGTGCCAGCAGCCTGGGACAGGGCAACACCATATATTTT	CASSLGQGNTIYF
TRBD2	TRBV5-5	.	TRBJ2-3	TGTGCCAGCAGCTTGGCCCCCCCTAGCGGGTCCCAAACTGCAGATACGCAGTATTTT	CASSLAPPSGSQTADTQYF
TRBD1	TRBV18	.	TRBJ1-4	TGTGCCAGCTCCCCCCGAGGGACAGGGAACGAAAAACTGTTTTTT	CASSPRGTGNEKLFF
TRBD2	TRBV2	.	TRBJ2-3	TGTGCCAGCAGCCGGGGACTAGCGGCAGATACGCAGTATTTT	CASSRGLAADTQYF
.	TRBV30	.	TRBJ1-6	TGTGCCTGGAGTCTCGGCAGAACAAATTCACCCCTCCACTTT	CAWSLGRTNSPLHF
.	TRBV3-1/TRBV3-2	.	TRBJ2-3	TGTGCCAGCAGCCAGGCTAGGGCGGATACGCAGTATTTT	CASSQARADTQYF
.	TRBV18	.	TRBJ2-7	TGTGCCAGCTCACCGGACCGATACGAGCAGTACTTC	CASSPDRYEQYF
TRBD1	TRBV7-9	few	TRBJ1-1	TGTGCCAGCAGCATACGGGACAGGGGGAACACTGAAGCTTTCTTT	CASSIRDRGNTEAFF
TRBD2	TRBV11-2	.	TRBJ2-3	TGTGCCAGCAGCTTAGGAGGGACTAGCTCGGATACGCAGTATTTT	CASSLGGTSSDTQYF